Below, 13 T cell receptor beta chains from the same sample are listed, as sequenced in a study of beta chain features in type 1 diabetes. Expressed TCRB transcripts were sequenced after all isolated RNA was converted to cDNA. Sequencing used immunoSEQ multiplex PCR; TCRdb keeps in-frame clones, though not all of them. Of roughly 300,000 clones in the sample, 6.5% to 10% are singletons; the top ten hold 0.44%. Sequencing was performed on central memory CD4+ T cells from blood. The receptors were sampled from a young woman in good health.

This chain uses TRBV11-2 with TRBJ2-1, with a possible D match to TRBD2 (6 bases). Trimming took off 5 bases at V and 7 bases at J, with 18 bases between the two ends. CDR3 size: 15 residues. CDR1 is SGHAT, CDR2 FQNNGV, per germline. CDR3 sequence (DNA): TGTGCCAGCAGCGTCGGAGGGCCAATGAGTAATGAGCAGTTCTTC. This translates into CASSVGGPMSNEQFF. The variable domain in full, completed from reference TRBV11-2 and TRBJ2-1, reads EAGVAQSPRYKIIEKRQSVAFWCNPISGHATLYWYQQILGQGPKLLIQFQNNGVVDDSQLPKDRFSAERLKGVDSTLKIQPAKLEDSAVYLCASSVGGPMSNEQFFGPGTRLTVL.

This clone was recorded a few times. The V call is TRBV7-2, the J call TRBJ2-7; TRBD1 agrees at 7 bases. Trimming at V came to 4 bases and at J to 0 bases, leaving 6 bases not matched to a gene. The CDR3 loop spans 15 amino acids. CDR1 SGHTA and CDR2 FQGNSA come from the germline V gene. In nucleotides, the CDR3 is TGTGCCAGCAGCTACCAGGGACAGAGCTCCTACGAGCAGTACTTC. This encodes CASSYQGQSSYEQYF.

This clone has at least ten counts. The V call is TRBV5-8, the J call TRBJ2-1, with 8 bases lining up with TRBD2. Germline CDR1 reads SGHTS; CDR2 reads YDEGEE. V shed 4 bases, J shed 8 bases, and the junction held 17 bases outside the gene matches. CDR3 length equals 17 residues. The CDR3 DNA reads TGTGCCAGCAGCCGGTTCCGTTCCAGCGGGAGTCTGGATGAGCAGTTCTTC. Protein: CASSRFRSSGSLDEQFF.

V and J are TRBV4-3 and TRBJ1-2, with 7 bases fitting TRBD1. V gave up 3 bases and J gave up 1 base; unmatched junction bases: 8. The CDR3 runs 16 residues. Germline-derived CDR1 and CDR2 are LGHNA and YSLEER. The CDR3 spells CASSHSGTAINYGYTF. The CDR3 nucleotides read TGCGCCAGCAGCCATTCCGGGACAGCTATTAACTATGGCTACACCTTC.

The gene calls are TRBV5-4 and TRBJ1-4; 7 bases align to TRBD1. The CDR3 totals 16 residues. Germline CDR1 SGHNT, CDR2 YYREEE (reference sequence). Trimming cost V 1 base and J 0 bases; bases outside gene matches: 3. The CDR3 DNA reads as TGTGCCAGCAGCTTGACAGGGGCCGCAACTAATGAAAAACTGTTTTTT. Translation gives CASSLTGAATNEKLFF.

This chain connects TRBV15 to TRBJ1-2; no reliable D call. The germline CDR1 and CDR2 sequences are LNHNV and YYDKDF (reference sequence). The CDR3 runs to 14 residues. The V end was cut by 5 bases, the J end by 3 bases, with 13 bases between. This CDR3 reads CATSPGQTHYGYTF. The CDR3 DNA reads TGTGCCACCAGCCCAGGCCAAACCCACTATGGCTACACCTTC.

The V call is TRBV13, the J call TRBJ1-2; no definite D call. The ends were cut back, 0 bases at V and 2 bases at J, with 7 bases in the middle. Germline V gene lookup returns CDR1 PRHDT and CDR2 FYEKMQ (reference sequence). This CDR3 has 14 amino acids. CDR3 region: CASSLGRPNYGYTF. The CDR3 bases are TGTGCCAGCAGCTTAGGCAGGCCGAACTATGGCTACACCTTC.

The V gene is TRBV10-3, the J gene TRBJ2-3, with TRBD2 identical over 12 bases. The CDR3 runs to 15 residues. J lost 1 base, V lost 5 bases, and 1 base had no gene match. Looked up from germline, CDR1 is ENHRY and CDR2 is SYGVKD. The CDR3 sequence is CAISRLAGGTDTQYF. The CDR3 nucleotides are TGTGCCATCAGTCGACTAGCGGGAGGCACAGATACGCAGTATTTT.

This clone was recorded at least ten times. The CDR3 DNA sequence: TGTGCCAGCAGTGCCCCCCTCCAGTGGGAGCAGTACTTC. Protein product: CASSAPLQWEQYF. V and J are TRBV2 and TRBJ2-7; unclear D gene. Germline loops: CDR1 SNHLY, CDR2 FYNNEI. V lost 4 bases, J lost 7 bases, and 14 bases lay in between. The CDR3 is made up of 13 amino acids.

The chain is built from TRBV19 and TRBJ2-2; TRBD1 matches 7 bases. Germline values: CDR1 LNHDA, CDR2 SQIVND (reference sequence). V lost 4 bases, J lost 2 bases, and 4 bases stayed unmatched. This CDR3 is built from 15 residues. CDR3 amino acids: CASSTGTANTGELFF. DNA of the CDR3: TGTGCCAGTAGTACGGGGACAGCCAACACCGGGGAGCTGTTTTTT.

The CDR3, as DNA: TGTGCCAGCAGTGCGGGTCAGGGGGCGTGGAACACTGAAGCTTTCTTT. Translated: CASSAGQGAWNTEAFF. The chain is built from TRBV6-1 and TRBJ1-1, with 8 bases lining up with TRBD1. With 4 bases clipped from V and 1 base from J, the junction kept 8 bases outside the gene matches. Germline CDR1 reads MNHNS; CDR2 reads SASEGT. The length of the CDR3 is 16 residues.

The CDR3, as DNA: TGTGCCAGCAGCTCCACCGGGACAACCTCCTACAATGAGCAGTTCTTC. This sequence encodes CASSSTGTTSYNEQFF. The chain recombines TRBV7-3 with TRBJ2-1; D possibly corresponds to TRBD1 (6 bases). V gave up 4 bases and J gave up 0 bases, with 13 bases separating them. Germline lookup yields CDR1 SGHTA and CDR2 FQGTGA. There are 16 residues in the CDR3.

This clone showed up just a few times. The chain joins TRBV27 to TRBJ2-1; D not certain. V gave up 4 bases and J gave up 6 bases, with 10 bases separating them. The CDR3 extends over 13 amino acids. Germline loops: CDR1 MNHEY, CDR2 SMNVEV (reference sequence). DNA of the CDR3: TGTGCCAGCAGTTCCTACTTGCTCAATGAGCAGTTCTTC. Translated, it gives CASSSYLLNEQFF.